Listed below are T cell receptor beta chains from one sample, sequenced in a study of CD8 T cells in Susac syndrome. One entry per CDR3 protein results from TCRdb running MiXCR on the immunoSEQ multiplex PCR reads. Among approximately 190,000 distinct CDR3 sequences listed, 80% to 95% were seen once. Sequenced sample: CD4+ T cells from PBMCs. These receptors originate from a human donor in good health. CDR3s include the opening cysteine and the closing phenylalanine or tryptophan. D genes are given only for firm matches. A clone size is listed for some rows: how often the clone was seen (once, few, many), or a class if it is expanded.

d_gene,v_gene,abundance,j_gene,CDR3aa,CDR3nt
NA,TRBV6-6,NA,TRBJ2-5,CASRTKETQYF,TGTGCCAGCAGGACTAAAGAGACCCAGTACTTC
TRBD1,TRBV19,NA,TRBJ2-2,CASSYAGTGKAGELFF,TGTGCCAGTAGCTACGCCGGGACAGGGAAAGCCGGGGAGCTGTTTTTT
NA,TRBV3-1,NA,TRBJ2-3,CASSQGRASGTDTQYF,TGTGCCAGCAGCCAAGGGAGGGCTAGCGGCACAGATACGCAGTATTTT
NA,TRBV12-3/TRBV12-4,NA,TRBJ1-6,CASSFRAGSSPLHF,TGTGCCAGCAGTTTCCGGGCAGGGAGCTCACCCCTCCACTTT
NA,TRBV7-2,NA,TRBJ1-1,CASSASRGLTEAFF,TGTGCCAGCAGCGCGTCAAGGGGCCTCACTGAAGCTTTCTTT
TRBD1,TRBV28,once,TRBJ2-4,CASSFAQGIGIQYF,TGTGCCAGCAGTTTCGCACAGGGGATAGGCATTCAGTACTTC
TRBD2,TRBV4-2,few,TRBJ2-5,CASNGGGRSQETQYF,TGTGCCAGCAACGGGGGGGGAAGATCCCAAGAGACCCAGTACTTC
TRBD1,TRBV9,NA,TRBJ2-1,CASSVETGGNNEQFF,TGTGCCAGCAGCGTAGAAACAGGGGGGAACAATGAGCAGTTCTTC
NA,TRBV7-9,NA,TRBJ2-5,CASSLKPPTAQYF,TGTGCCAGCAGCTTAAAACCGCCTACCGCCCAGTACTTC
NA,TRBV3-1,NA,TRBJ1-5,CASSPLGYSNQPQHF,TGTGCCAGCAGCCCCTTAGGTTATAGCAATCAGCCCCAGCATTTT
TRBD1,TRBV3-1,NA,TRBJ1-3,CASSQMTGGGGNTIYF,TGTGCCAGCAGCCAGATGACAGGGGGTGGTGGAAACACCATATATTTT
NA,TRBV20-1,NA,TRBJ2-3,CSALAGPTDTQYF,TGCAGTGCTTTGGCAGGGCCCACAGATACGCAGTATTTT
NA,TRBV14,NA,TRBJ1-2,CASSLQGVWGYTF,TGTGCCAGCAGTTTGCAGGGAGTTTGGGGCTACACCTTC
NA,TRBV6-1,once,TRBJ1-3,CASRETVSSGNTIYF,TGTGCCAGCAGAGAGACAGTGTCCTCTGGAAACACCATATATTTT
NA,TRBV5-1,NA,TRBJ2-7,CASSLDGLEQYF,TGCGCCAGCAGCTTGGACGGGCTAGAGCAGTACTTC
TRBD1,TRBV29-1,NA,TRBJ1-1,CSVGGQGRVNTEAFF,TGCAGCGTGGGGGGACAGGGGAGGGTGAACACTGAAGCTTTCTTT
NA,TRBV11-2,NA,TRBJ1-4,CASSLEPGRVEKLFF,TGTGCCAGCAGCTTAGAGCCCGGCAGGGTTGAAAAACTGTTTTTT
NA,TRBV6-5,NA,TRBJ2-2,CASSYPITGELFF,TGTGCCAGCAGTTACCCAATCACCGGGGAGCTGTTTTTT
TRBD1,TRBV6-5,NA,TRBJ2-1,CASSLIRDSNEQFF,TGTGCCAGCAGTCTAATCCGGGACAGCAATGAGCAGTTCTTC
TRBD1,TRBV27,NA,TRBJ1-4,CASSARPTGAPGNEKLFF,TGTGCCAGCAGTGCGCGCCCAACAGGGGCCCCTGGGAATGAAAAACTGTTTTTT
TRBD1,TRBV3-1,NA,TRBJ1-2,CASSQVQGAIGYTF,TGTGCCAGCAGCCAAGTTCAGGGGGCGATTGGCTACACCTTC
NA,TRBV3-1,NA,TRBJ2-4,CASSPRYNMGTKNIQYF,TGTGCCAGCAGCCCCCGTTATAATATGGGAACCAAAAACATTCAGTACTTC
TRBD1,TRBV3-1,once,TRBJ1-2,CASSRTGEEGYTF,TGTGCCAGCAGCCGCACAGGGGAAGAAGGCTACACCTTC
TRBD1,TRBV20-1,NA,TRBJ2-5,CSAWGQQETQYF,TGCAGTGCCTGGGGACAGCAAGAGACCCAGTACTTC
TRBD2,TRBV7-8,NA,TRBJ2-1,CASSLSHGGAVEQFF,TGTGCCAGCAGCTTATCCCACGGGGGGGCAGTAGAGCAGTTCTTC
TRBD1,TRBV9,NA,TRBJ1-2,CASTTTGAMNGYTF,TGTGCCAGCACCACGACAGGGGCGATGAATGGCTACACCTTC
TRBD2,TRBV3-1,NA,TRBJ2-1,CASSPSSGGPLEQFF,TGTGCCAGCAGCCCATCCAGCGGGGGGCCTCTGGAGCAGTTCTTC
TRBD1,TRBV7-2,NA,TRBJ1-4,CASSSRDSRNEKLFF,TGTGCCAGCAGCTCCCGGGACAGCAGAAATGAAAAACTGTTTTTT
NA,TRBV30,once,TRBJ1-1,CALTGMDTEAFF,TGTGCCTTGACGGGGATGGACACTGAAGCTTTCTTT
TRBD2,TRBV29-1,once,TRBJ2-3,CSVGLAGGTDTQYF,TGCAGCGTTGGACTAGCGGGAGGCACAGATACGCAGTATTTT
TRBD1,TRBV20-1,NA,TRBJ1-5,CSASGRGQGFFDSNQPQHF,TGCAGTGCTAGTGGACGGGGACAGGGGTTTTTCGATAGCAATCAGCCCCAGCATTTT